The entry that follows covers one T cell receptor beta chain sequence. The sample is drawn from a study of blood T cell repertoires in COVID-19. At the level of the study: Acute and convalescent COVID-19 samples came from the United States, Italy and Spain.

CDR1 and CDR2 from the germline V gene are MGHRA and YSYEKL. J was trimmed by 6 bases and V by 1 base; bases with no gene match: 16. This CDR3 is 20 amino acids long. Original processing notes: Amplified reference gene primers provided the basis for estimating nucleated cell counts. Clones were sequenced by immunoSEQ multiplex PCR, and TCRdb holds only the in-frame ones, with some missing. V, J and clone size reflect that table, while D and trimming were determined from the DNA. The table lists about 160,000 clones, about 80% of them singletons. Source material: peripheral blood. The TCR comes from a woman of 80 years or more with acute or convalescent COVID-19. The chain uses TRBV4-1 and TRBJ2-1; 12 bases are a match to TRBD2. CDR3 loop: CASSQVPGLAGFEFGNEQFF. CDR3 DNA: TGCGCCAGCAGCCAAGTGCCGGGACTAGCGGGTTTTGAGTTTGGCAATGAGCAGTTCTTC.